The 7 T cell receptor beta chains below all came from one sample that was sequenced in a study of cytomegalovirus exposure and HLA in healthy donors. The primer mix had 60 Vbeta and 13 Jbeta primers. Here immunoSEQ multiplex PCR was the method, and the copy in TCRdb shows in-frame clones only, minus some. The sample contains some 120,000 clones, around 81% of which appear only once. Input material: PBMCs. The receptors here all came from a woman in her thirties or forties in good health and CMV-seronegative.

The genes are TRBV19 and TRBJ2-2, with 13 positions matching TRBD2. The germline V gene encodes CDR1 LNHDA and CDR2 SQIVND (reference sequence). J gave up 7 bases and V 7 bases, and 6 bases lay outside the gene matches. CDR3 length: 15 residues. CDR3: CASKLAGGRGGELFF. CDR3 sequence (DNA): TGTGCCAGTAAACTAGCGGGAGGGCGAGGCGGGGAGCTGTTTTTT. The variable domain in full, with the rest retrieved from reference TRBV19 and TRBJ2-2, is DGGITQSPKYLFRKEGQNVTLSCEQNLNHDAMYWYRQDPGQGLRLIYYSQIVNDFQKGDIAEGYSVSREKKESFPLTVTSAQKNPTAFYLCASKLAGGRGGELFFGEGSRLTVL.

The chain's CDR3 is CASSVRTGLNYGYTF. CDR3 coding DNA: TGTGCCAGCAGCGTAAGGACAGGGTTAAACTATGGCTACACCTTC. The gene calls are TRBV28 and TRBJ1-2; 8 bases map to TRBD1. The CDR3 extends over 15 amino acids. Germline V lookup: CDR1 MDHEN, CDR2 SYDVKM. The V and J ends lost 6 bases and 2 bases, in that order; junction bases with no gene match: 8.

The CDR3 bases are TGTGCCAGCAGCTTAGGGCCTAGCGGGAGAGGTGAGCAGTTCTTC. Its protein product is CASSLGPSGRGEQFF. This chain uses TRBV7-3 with TRBJ2-1, with 10 bases aligning to TRBD2. There are 15 residues in the CDR3. The ends lost 2 bases at V and 9 bases at J; junction bases unmatched: 7. The germline CDR1 and CDR2 sequences are SGHTA and FQGTGA.

The CDR3: CAWSVGGTHGYTF. As DNA, the CDR3 is TGTGCCTGGAGTGTCGGGGGAACACATGGCTACACCTTC. V and J are TRBV30 and TRBJ1-2, with a possible D match to TRBD1 (5 bases). CDR3 size: 13 residues. Germline CDR1 and CDR2: GTSNPN and SVGIG (reference sequence). V was pared by 0 bases and J by 6 bases, with 11 bases between.

The genes are TRBV28 and TRBJ2-7; no clear D gene. Germline V lookup: CDR1 MDHEN, CDR2 SYDVKM. V dropped 6 bases and J dropped 2 bases, with 17 bases sitting between them. This CDR3 comprises 15 residues. The CDR3 DNA reads TGTGCCAGCAGAACCCCTGGCACTAAGACCTACGAGCAGTACTTC. As protein: CASRTPGTKTYEQYF.

The sample holds a few counts of this clone. The chain uses TRBV2 and TRBJ1-4, with 9 bases matching TRBD1. Germline V lookup: CDR1 SNHLY, CDR2 FYNNEI. CDR3 size: 14 residues. V lost 7 bases to trimming and J lost 5 bases; unmatched junction nucleotides: 5. This CDR3 reads CASTRTGVNEKLFF. CDR3 nucleotide sequence: TGTGCCAGCACCAGGACAGGGGTGAATGAAAAACTGTTTTTT.

The chain combines TRBV11-1 with TRBJ2-3, with 7 bases identical to TRBD2. Germline CDR1 SGHAT, CDR2 FQDESV (reference sequence). The CDR3 loop spans 15 amino acids. V was pared by 6 bases and J by 6 bases, with 12 bases of the junction left unmatched. The CDR3 DNA is TGTGCCAGCAGTTACGGACTAGTCGGGGTGGATACGCAGTATTTT. Translated, it gives CASSYGLVGVDTQYF.